Below are 10 T cell receptor beta chains sequenced from a single sample in a study of blood T cell repertoires in COVID-19. Libraries were prepared by immunoSEQ multiplex PCR; TCRdb keeps only in-frame clonotypes and omits some of them. The data hold about 170,000 clones, with around four fifths observed a single time. The sequencing sample was made of peripheral blood. The receptors were sampled from a man aged 35-49 years who had recovered from COVID-19.

The chain is built from TRBV4-3 and TRBJ1-2; D uncertain. From germline, CDR1 is LGHNA and CDR2 YSLEER. The CDR3 contains 13 residues. Deletions cut 1 base from V and 5 bases from J, with 8 bases between. CDR3 loop: CASSQGGTYGYTF. DNA of the CDR3: TGCGCCAGCAGCCAAGGCGGCACTTATGGCTACACCTTC.

This sequence joins TRBV11-2 and TRBJ1-1; 8 bases align to TRBD1. After removal of 5 bases from V and 3 bases from J, the junction contained 8 bases not matched to a gene. CDR3 size: 15 residues. The germline gives CDR1 SGHAT, CDR2 FQNNGV. CDR3 amino acids: CASSPHADRDTEAFF. The CDR3 DNA sequence: TGTGCCAGCAGCCCCCACGCGGACAGGGACACTGAAGCTTTCTTT.

This chain links TRBV19 with TRBJ1-3; TRBD1 is a possible D gene (6 bases). CDR1 is LNHDA, CDR2 SQIVND, per germline (reference sequence). Trimming removed 3 bases from V and 4 bases from J, with 10 bases in between. The CDR3 consists of 14 residues. The DNA for the CDR3 is TGTGCCAGTAGTATGGCGACAGGCGGAAACACCATATATTTT. As protein: CASSMATGGNTIYF.

V and J are TRBV10-3 and TRBJ1-2, with TRBD1 as a possible D gene (6 bases). Trimming left V 6 bases short and J 7 bases short, with 15 bases between. This CDR3 comprises 13 residues. Per the germline V gene, CDR1 is ENHRY and CDR2 is SYGVKD. This CDR3 reads CAIRTGLVFGYTF. CDR3 DNA: TGTGCCATCAGGACAGGTTTGGTCTTTGGCTACACCTTC.

This chain connects TRBV18 to TRBJ2-5; tentative D call: TRBD1 (5 bases). The CDR3 is 16 amino acids. The V and J ends lost 0 bases and 3 bases respectively, with 14 bases between them. Looked up from germline, CDR1 is KGHSH and CDR2 is LQKENI. DNA of the CDR3: TGTGCCAGCTCACCACCAGGGTTGGCAGGGAAAGAGACCCAGTACTTC. This encodes CASSPPGLAGKETQYF.

V usage is TRBV4-1 and J usage is TRBJ2-3, with 11 bases that match TRBD2. Germline V gives CDR1 MGHRA, CDR2 YSYEKL. After removal of 7 bases from V and 2 bases from J, the junction contained 8 bases not matched to a gene. This CDR3 has 16 residues. This CDR3 is CASKTSGTTYTDTQYF. Written as DNA, the CDR3 is TGCGCCAGCAAGACTAGCGGGACGACGTACACAGATACGCAGTATTTT.

This chain joins TRBV28 and TRBJ2-1; 10 nucleotides match TRBD1. CDR3 length equals 22 residues. V trimming: 3 bases; J trimming: 4 bases; junction bases outside the gene matches: 24. Germline loops: CDR1 MDHEN, CDR2 SYDVKM. CDR3 region: CASSFRQGARAGVPLRYNEQFF. CDR3 nucleotides: TGTGCCAGCAGTTTCCGACAGGGGGCTAGAGCGGGAGTACCCCTAAGGTACAATGAGCAGTTCTTC. Based on the CDR3 plus reference TRBV28 and TRBJ2-1, the full variable domain is DVKVTQSSRYLVKRTGEKVFLECVQDMDHENMFWYRQDPGLGLRLIYFSYDVKMKEKGDIPEGYSVSREKKERFSLILESASTNQTSMYLCASSFRQGARAGVPLRYNEQFFGPGTRLTVL.

The V and J genes are TRBV13 and TRBJ2-5, with TRBD2 identical over 8 bases. The ends lost 4 bases at V and 3 bases at J; junction bases unmatched: 4. The CDR3 has 14 amino acids. From germline, CDR1 is PRHDT and CDR2 FYEKMQ (reference sequence). CDR3 region: CASSSRTSKETQYF. CDR3 DNA: TGTGCCAGCAGCTCCAGGACTAGCAAAGAGACCCAGTACTTC.

This clone showed up just a few times. This chain joins TRBV29-1 and TRBJ2-2, with a weak D call TRBD1 (5 bases). The CDR3 is 14 residues long. Germline-derived CDR1 and CDR2 are SQVTM and ANQGSEA. V was cut by 4 bases and J by 0 bases, with 9 bases left in between. Here the CDR3 DNA reads TGCAGCGTTGTCCCCAGGGCGAACACCGGGGAGCTGTTTTTT. Translated: CSVVPRANTGELFF.

This chain connects TRBV6-5 to TRBJ2-3; tentative D call: TRBD2 (6 bases). This CDR3 region has 14 residues. Trimming took off 7 bases at V and 2 bases at J, with 13 bases between the two ends. CDR1 and CDR2 (germline): MNHEY, SVGAGI. CDR3 loop: CASKPGTLTDTQYF. CDR3 DNA: TGTGCCAGCAAACCTGGGACTCTCACAGATACGCAGTATTTT.